The 18 T cell receptor beta chains below all came from one sample that was sequenced in a study of CD8 T cells in Susac syndrome. The RNA input was 0.5 to 1 ug, and it was reverse transcribed with random hexamers. One entry per CDR3 protein results from TCRdb running MiXCR on the immunoSEQ multiplex PCR reads. The data show 70,000 to 100,000 distinct CDR3 sequences, around 96% seen once. The sequenced sample was CD8+ T cells from PBMCs. These receptors were collected from a human donor with Susac syndrome.

The V gene is TRBV12-3 or TRBV12-4, the J gene TRBJ1-3; 9 bases agree with TRBD1. With V trimmed by 5 bases and J by 3 bases, 8 bases remained unmatched. CDR3 length equals 16 residues. CDR3 nucleotides: TGTGCCAGCAGTGCCGGGACAGGGTCTTATGGAAACACCATATATTTT. It codes for CASSAGTGSYGNTIYF.

This clonotype came up once. V gene TRBV30 combines with J gene TRBJ2-7; D is unresolved. CDR3 length equals 11 residues. The V end lost 4 bases, the J end lost 3 bases, and 7 bases lay between the germline ends. Germline values: CDR1 GTSNPN, CDR2 SVGIG (reference sequence). CDR3 sequence: CAWKIRYEQYF. For the CDR3, the DNA is TGTGCCTGGAAAATACGCTACGAGCAGTACTTC. Based on the CDR3 plus reference TRBV30 and TRBJ2-7, the full variable domain is SQTIHQWPATLVQPVGSPLSLECTVEGTSNPNLYWYRQAAGRGLQLLFYSVGIGQISSEVPQNLSASRPQDRQFILSSKKLLLSDSGFYLCAWKIRYEQYFGPGTRLTVT.

The gene calls are TRBV30 and TRBJ1-1, with 8 positions matching TRBD1. J gave up 3 bases and V 6 bases, and 9 bases lay outside the gene matches. This CDR3 contains 14 residues. Germline CDR1 and CDR2: GTSNPN and SVGIG (reference sequence). The CDR3 spells CACQGAPGDTEAFF. Written as DNA, the CDR3 is TGTGCCTGCCAGGGGGCACCGGGGGACACTGAAGCTTTCTTT.

The rearrangement uses TRBV2 and TRBJ2-6; D possibly corresponds to TRBD1 (6 bases). V was trimmed by 2 bases and J by 0 bases, leaving 14 bases between them. Germline V gene lookup returns CDR1 SNHLY and CDR2 FYNNEI. The CDR3 sequence is 18 residues long. In DNA, the CDR3 is TGTGCCAGCAGTGAATCCGGGACACCGTTCTCTGGGGCCAACGTCCTGACTTTC. Amino acids: CASSESGTPFSGANVLTF.

V and J are TRBV24-1 and TRBJ2-6, with D hard to call. V was trimmed by 4 bases and J by 4 bases, leaving 13 bases between them. Germline CDR1 and CDR2: KGHDR and SFDVKD. This CDR3 is built from 16 residues. The CDR3 loop reads CATSDPNSAGANVLTF. The CDR3, as DNA: TGTGCCACCAGTGACCCTAACAGTGCCGGGGCCAACGTCCTGACTTTC.

The chain combines TRBV30 with TRBJ1-1; D is undetermined. Germline CDR1 GTSNPN, CDR2 SVGIG (reference sequence). V was clipped by 0 bases and J by 6 bases, with 8 bases between them. CDR3 size: 12 residues. The CDR3 coding sequence is TGTGCCTGGAGTGTGGTGGCTGCTGAAGCTTTCTTT. Protein product: CAWSVVAAEAFF.

The rearrangement joins TRBV6-2 or TRBV6-3 to TRBJ1-1; D ambiguous. Trimming took off 5 bases at V and 6 bases at J, with 13 bases between the two ends. The CDR3 loop spans 13 amino acids. Germline V gene data show CDR1 as MNHEY and CDR2 as SVGEGT. CDR3: CASSGTVGAEAFF. In DNA, the CDR3 is TGTGCCAGCAGTGGAACGGTCGGGGCTGAAGCTTTCTTT.

The chain employs TRBV27 and TRBJ1-5; weak D call: TRBD1 (5 bases). The germline V gene encodes CDR1 MNHEY and CDR2 SMNVEV (reference sequence). Trimming stripped 5 bases from V and 4 bases from J, with 18 bases between. This CDR3 region has 16 residues. CDR3 sequence (DNA): TGTGCCAGCAGTCCGGCCTGGGGGAGAGCAAATCAGCCCCAGCATTTT. It is translated as CASSPAWGRANQPQHF.

The J gene is TRBJ2-3, the V gene TRBV4-1, with 12 positions matching TRBD2. CDR1 is MGHRA, CDR2 YSYEKL, per germline. V lost 1 base to trimming and J lost 0 bases; unmatched junction nucleotides: 5. The CDR3 consists of 18 residues. The CDR3 DNA reads as TGCGCCAGCAGCCAAGCTCGGCTAGCGGGGGGGAGCACAGATACGCAGTATTTT. Protein sequence: CASSQARLAGGSTDTQYF.

The chain couples TRBV9 to TRBJ1-1, with D possibly being TRBD1 (6 bases). CDR1 and CDR2 from the germline V gene are SGDLS and YYNGEE. The CDR3 length is 15 residues. V was trimmed by 5 bases and J by 4 bases, leaving 18 bases between them. The chain's CDR3 is CASSLEDRRTTEAFF. CDR3 bases: TGTGCCAGCAGTCTAGAGGACAGACGAACCACTGAAGCTTTCTTT. The full variable domain, in which reference TRBV9 and TRBJ1-1 provide the parts outside the CDR3, is DSGVTQTPKHLITATGQRVTLRCSPRSGDLSVYWYQQSLDQGLQFLIQYYNGEERAKGNILERFSAQQFPDLHSELNLSSLELGDSALYFCASSLEDRRTTEAFFGQGTRLTVV.

V gene TRBV29-1 combines with J gene TRBJ2-7; D might be TRBD1 (6 bases). The CDR3 totals 13 residues. Germline CDR1 reads SQVTM; CDR2 reads ANQGSEA. Trimming stripped 4 bases from V and 0 bases from J, with 10 bases between. This CDR3 is CSVGTGISYEQYF. The CDR3 coding sequence is TGCAGCGTTGGAACAGGGATCTCCTACGAGCAGTACTTC.

The V and J genes are TRBV5-1 and TRBJ2-7; TRBD2 aligns across 7 bases. The CDR3 sequence is 13 residues long. V lost 0 bases, J lost 3 bases, and 0 bases stayed unmatched. Germline V lookup: CDR1 SGHRS, CDR2 YFSETQ. CDR3 DNA: TGCGCCAGCAGCTTGGAGCGGGACTACGAGCAGTACTTC. Translated, it gives CASSLERDYEQYF.

The chain carries TRBV27 and TRBJ1-4, with a possible D match to TRBD1 (5 bases). Trimming took off 5 bases at V and 1 base at J, with 11 bases between the two ends. The CDR3 covers 15 residues. Germline V gene lookup returns CDR1 MNHEY and CDR2 SMNVEV (reference sequence). The DNA of the CDR3 is TGTGCCAGCAGTGATCAGGGTCAAACTAATGAAAAACTGTTTTTT. Its protein is CASSDQGQTNEKLFF. The full variable domain, in which reference TRBV27 and TRBJ1-4 provide the parts outside the CDR3, is EAQVTQNPRYLITVTGKKLTVTCSQNMNHEYMSWYRQDPGLGLRQIYYSMNVEVTDKGDVPEGYKVSRKEKRNFPLILESPSPNQTSLYFCASSDQGQTNEKLFFGSGTQLSVL.

Here the CDR3 DNA reads TGCAGTACTACCCCCAGGGGGCAGGAGAATAAGCAGTTCTTC. Protein sequence: CSTTPRGQENKQFF. V usage is TRBV20-1 and J usage is TRBJ2-1; 8 bases match TRBD1. Trimming cost V 8 bases and J 11 bases; bases outside gene matches: 17. Germline V gene data show CDR1 as DFQATT and CDR2 as SNEGSKA (reference sequence). This CDR3 contains 14 residues.

V is TRBV29-1 and J is TRBJ2-4, with no clear D. V was trimmed by 5 bases and J by 0 bases, leaving 8 bases between them. The CDR3 is made up of 13 amino acids. Germline V gene data show CDR1 as SQVTM and CDR2 as ANQGSEA. The CDR3 spells CSVYYLAKNIQYF. The CDR3 coding sequence is TGCAGCGTTTACTATCTAGCCAAAAACATTCAGTACTTC.

The chain is built from TRBV6-5 and TRBJ1-2; TRBD1 is a possible D gene (5 bases). Trimming pared 4 bases from V and 7 bases from J, leaving 16 bases between. There are 14 residues in the CDR3. Germline-derived CDR1 and CDR2 are MNHEY and SVGAGI. This chain's CDR3 is CASSSYVGDSGYTF. The CDR3 DNA reads TGTGCCAGCAGTTCCTATGTAGGGGACTCTGGCTACACCTTC.

This clonotype appeared once. The chain recombines TRBV6-6 with TRBJ1-3; D possibly corresponds to TRBD1 (5 bases). V lost 6 bases, J lost 2 bases, and 11 bases lay in between. CDR1 is MNHNY, CDR2 SVGAGI, per germline (reference sequence). This CDR3 spans 14 amino acids. This chain's CDR3 is CASRPGPAGNTIYF. The CDR3 nucleotides are TGTGCCAGCAGGCCGGGGCCTGCTGGAAACACCATATATTTT.

The rearrangement uses TRBV15 and TRBJ1-5; no clear D gene. CDR3 length: 16 residues. Germline V gives CDR1 LNHNV, CDR2 YYDKDF (reference sequence). V was trimmed by 0 bases and J by 3 bases, leaving 12 bases between them. For the CDR3, the DNA is TGTGCCACCAGCAGAGATCAATTAATGCCCAATCAGCCCCAGCATTTT. It encodes CATSRDQLMPNQPQHF. Based on the CDR3 plus reference TRBV15 and TRBJ1-5, the full variable domain is DAMVIQNPRYQVTQFGKPVTLSCSQTLNHNVMYWYQQKSSQAPKLLFHYYDKDFNNEADTPDNFQSRRPNTSFCFLDIRSPGLGDTAMYLCATSRDQLMPNQPQHFGDGTRLSIL.